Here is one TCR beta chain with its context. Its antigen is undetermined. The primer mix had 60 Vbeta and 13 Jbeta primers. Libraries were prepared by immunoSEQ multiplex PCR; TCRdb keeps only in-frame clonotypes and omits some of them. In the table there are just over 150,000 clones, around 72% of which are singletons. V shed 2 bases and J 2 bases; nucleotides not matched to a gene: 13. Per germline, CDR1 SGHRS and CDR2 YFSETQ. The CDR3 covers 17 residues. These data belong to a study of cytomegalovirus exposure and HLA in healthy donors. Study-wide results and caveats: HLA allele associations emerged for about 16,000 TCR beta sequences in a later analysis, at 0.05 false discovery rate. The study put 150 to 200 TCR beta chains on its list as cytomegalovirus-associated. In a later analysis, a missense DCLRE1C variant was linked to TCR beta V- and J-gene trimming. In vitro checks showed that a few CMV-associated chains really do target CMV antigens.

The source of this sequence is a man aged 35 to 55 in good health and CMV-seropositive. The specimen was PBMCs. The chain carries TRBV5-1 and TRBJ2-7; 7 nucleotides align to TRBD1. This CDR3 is CASSFRPATGSAYEQYF. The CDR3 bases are TGCGCCAGCAGCTTCCGGCCGGCGACAGGGTCCGCCTACGAGCAGTACTTC.